One and the same sample provided the 25 T cell receptor beta chains below, sequenced in a study of early T cells in non-severe SARS-CoV-2 infection. TCRdb called the 5' RACE reads again in MiXCR, with one record for every CDR3 protein. The table shows about 20,000 distinct CDR3 sequences, with 4% to 5% occurring only once. Sequenced input: whole blood. The receptors come from an adult who was a healthcare worker with PCR-confirmed SARS-CoV-2 infection or an uninfected control (not recorded which).

This clonotype was recorded many times. The chain employs TRBV11-2 and TRBJ1-4, with D tentatively TRBD1 (5 bases). From germline, CDR1 is SGHAT and CDR2 FQNNGV. Trimming pared 5 bases from V and 8 bases from J, leaving 24 bases between. The CDR3 sequence is 17 residues long. CDR3 in amino acids: CASSPRGSGLISEKLFF. The CDR3 DNA is TGTGCCAGCAGCCCCCGGGGCTCGGGGCTTATTTCAGAAAAACTGTTTTTT.

This clonotype was found many times. The V call is TRBV11-2, the J call TRBJ2-1; 10 bases line up with TRBD1. The V segment lost 4 bases and the J segment 3 bases; nucleotides outside the gene matches: 6. The CDR3 sequence is 16 residues long. The V gene's germline CDR1 is SGHAT and CDR2 FQNNGV. The CDR3 loop is CASSSRDRGLYNEQFF. The CDR3 DNA follows: TGTGCCAGCAGCTCCCGGGACAGGGGCCTCTACAATGAGCAGTTCTTC.

This clonotype has only a few counts. The rearrangement joins TRBV6-2 or TRBV6-3 to TRBJ2-5; possible D gene TRBD1, 5 bases. The CDR3 has 14 amino acids. The V end was cut by 6 bases, the J end by 2 bases, with 13 bases between. CDR1 and CDR2 (germline): MNHEY, SVGEGT. The CDR3 DNA sequence: TGTGCCAGCAGATATCCACAGGAGCAAGAGACCCAGTACTTC. This codes for CASRYPQEQETQYF.

This clonotype appeared a few times. The chain recombines TRBV11-2 with TRBJ2-3; 16 bases line up with TRBD2. Germline-derived CDR1 and CDR2 are SGHAT and FQNNGV. V lost 2 bases to trimming and J lost 5 bases; unmatched junction nucleotides: 10. CDR3 length: 19 residues. CDR3 protein: CASSLIVLGTSGRGDTQYF. For the CDR3, the DNA is TGTGCCAGCAGCTTAATAGTCCTTGGGACTAGCGGGAGGGGAGATACGCAGTATTTT.

At least ten counts were recorded for this clonotype. The V call is TRBV5-5, the J call TRBJ1-1; tentative D call: TRBD1 (5 bases). Germline CDR1 reads SGHKS; CDR2 reads YYEKEE (reference sequence). V lost 4 bases and J 7 bases, leaving 17 bases between the germline ends. CDR3 length: 14 residues. The CDR3 nucleotides read TGTGCCAGCAGCCCGACGGGGACTTTCGATGAAGCTTTCTTT. Protein: CASSPTGTFDEAFF.

The sample holds many counts of this clonotype. The chain uses TRBV6-2 or TRBV6-3 and TRBJ2-7, with D uncertain. This CDR3 region has 13 residues. V shed 7 bases and J shed 7 bases, with 17 bases lying between them. From germline, CDR1 is MNHEY and CDR2 SVGEGT. The DNA for the CDR3 is TGTGCCAGCATGCCGCCCAGAGTGCGGGAGCAGTACTTC. Translation: CASMPPRVREQYF.

The sample holds many counts of this clonotype. The chain joins TRBV4-3 to TRBJ2-3; D may match TRBD1 or TRBD2 (5 bases each). Per germline, CDR1 LGHNA and CDR2 YSLEER. CDR3 size: 16 residues. Trimming took off 5 bases at V and 0 bases at J, with 15 bases between the two ends. Written as DNA, the CDR3 is TGCGCCAGCAGCGTCCGGGACCCCAGTAGCACAGATACGCAGTATTTT. It translates to CASSVRDPSSTDTQYF.

This clonotype was picked up many times. The V call is TRBV29-1, the J call TRBJ2-3; TRBD1 matches 8 bases. Germline assignment: CDR1 SQVTM and CDR2 ANQGSEA. The CDR3 length is 13 residues. V trimming: 7 bases; J trimming: 3 bases; junction bases outside the gene matches: 6. CDR3 residues: CSESDRATDTQYF. The CDR3 DNA reads as TGCAGCGAATCGGACAGGGCTACAGATACGCAGTATTTT.

At least ten counts were recorded for this clonotype. The chain links TRBV7-6 to TRBJ2-7; D is unclear. The length of the CDR3 is 13 residues. Per germline, CDR1 SGHVS and CDR2 FNYEAQ. V dropped 5 bases and J dropped 7 bases, with 15 bases sitting between them. The chain's CDR3 is CASSPTPRYEQYF. The CDR3 region has the DNA TGTGCCAGCAGCCCGACCCCACGTTATGAGCAGTACTTC.

The J gene is TRBJ1-3, the V gene TRBV6-5; 8 positions match TRBD1. This CDR3 has 16 residues. V trimming: 3 bases; J trimming: 4 bases; junction bases outside the gene matches: 8. Germline CDR1 reads MNHEY; CDR2 reads SVGAGI. The chain's CDR3 is CASSYARTGRGNTIYF. The CDR3 coding sequence is TGTGCCAGCAGTTATGCAAGGACAGGGCGAGGAAACACCATATATTTT.

This clonotype was observed a few times. J is TRBJ2-5 and V is TRBV7-2; 8 bases are shared with TRBD1. The length of the CDR3 is 15 residues. Germline V gene lookup returns CDR1 SGHTA and CDR2 FQGNSA. V dropped 5 bases and J dropped 2; count of bases not matched to a gene: 7. The CDR3: CASSTRQGQQETQYF. For the CDR3, the DNA is TGTGCCAGCAGCACCCGACAGGGGCAACAAGAGACCCAGTACTTC. The full variable domain, in which reference TRBV7-2 and TRBJ2-5 provide the parts outside the CDR3, is GAGVSQSPSNKVTEKGKDVELRCDPISGHTALYWYRQSLGQGLEFLIYFQGNSAPDKSGLPSDRFSAERTGGSVSTLTIQRTQQEDSAVYLCASSTRQGQQETQYFGPGTRLLVL.

In this sample, this clonotype turned up many times. The chain recombines TRBV9 with TRBJ2-5; no reliable D call. The CDR3 has 13 residues. Germline V gene data show CDR1 as SGDLS and CDR2 as YYNGEE. Trimming shortened V by 0 bases and J by 4 bases, and 7 bases separated the two germline ends. DNA for the CDR3: TGTGCCAGCAGCGTAGACGGTCCAGAGACCCAGTACTTC. The encoded protein is CASSVDGPETQYF.

This clonotype has a count of ten or more. V is TRBV4-2 and J is TRBJ2-7, with D tentatively TRBD1 (5 bases). Germline V CDR1 and CDR2: LGHNA, YNFKEQ. CDR3 length: 17 residues. With 0 bases removed from V and 2 bases from J, the gap between germline ends came to 17 bases. The CDR3 DNA reads as TGTGCCAGCAGCCAAGAAAGGAGCAGGGCTATACCCTACGAGCAGTACTTC. Translating gives CASSQERSRAIPYEQYF.

The chain joins TRBV20-1 to TRBJ2-3, with no clear D. Germline assignment: CDR1 DFQATT and CDR2 SNEGSKA (reference sequence). This CDR3 is 13 amino acids long. With 0 bases removed from V and 2 bases from J, the gap between germline ends came to 6 bases. In nucleotides, the CDR3 is TGCAGTGCTAGAGAGGACCCCACAGATACGCAGTATTTT. Its translation is CSAREDPTDTQYF.

V is TRBV12-3 or TRBV12-4 and J is TRBJ2-3, with D possibly being TRBD1 (6 bases). The V end lost 5 bases, the J end lost 0 bases, and 12 bases lay between the germline ends. This CDR3 is 15 amino acids long. CDR3 nucleotide sequence: TGTGCCAGCAGTCAAACAGGGACAAGCACAGATACGCAGTATTTT. Residues: CASSQTGTSTDTQYF.

The table lists this clonotype with many counts. The V call is TRBV4-2, the J call TRBJ1-1; the D is unclear. V shed 0 bases and J shed 0 bases, with 11 bases lying between them. Germline-derived CDR1 and CDR2 are LGHNA and YNFKEQ. The CDR3 is made up of 16 amino acids. CDR3 protein: CASSQDLGSVNTEAFF. CDR3 coding DNA: TGTGCCAGCAGCCAAGATCTGGGGTCTGTGAACACTGAAGCTTTCTTT.

In its sample, this clonotype was seen many times. The genes are TRBV6-2 or TRBV6-3 and TRBJ2-7; D ambiguous. The V end lost 2 bases, the J end lost 2 bases, and 7 bases lay between the germline ends. The germline V gene has CDR1 MNHEY and CDR2 SVGEGT. The CDR3 has 13 residues. For the CDR3, the DNA is TGTGCCAGCAGTTACGCAGCCCCCTACGAGCAGTACTTC. This encodes CASSYAAPYEQYF.

This clonotype showed up many times. The V gene is TRBV7-2, the J gene TRBJ1-1; D possibly corresponds to TRBD1 (5 bases). Deletions cut 0 bases from V and 6 bases from J, with 14 bases between. The CDR3 consists of 15 residues. Germline CDR1 is SGHTA and CDR2 is FQGNSA. The DNA for the CDR3 is TGTGCCAGCAGCTTAGCGCTCGGCAGGGTGGCTGAAGCTTTCTTT. Its translation: CASSLALGRVAEAFF. Full variable domain (missing parts from reference TRBV7-2 and TRBJ1-1): GAGVSQSPSNKVTEKGKDVELRCDPISGHTALYWYRQSLGQGLEFLIYFQGNSAPDKSGLPSDRFSAERTGGSVSTLTIQRTQQEDSAVYLCASSLALGRVAEAFFGQGTRLTVV.

The V call is TRBV5-4, the J call TRBJ1-2, with 12 nucleotides matching TRBD1. Germline lookup yields CDR1 SGHNT and CDR2 YYREEE (reference sequence). V lost 4 bases to trimming and J lost 5 bases; unmatched junction nucleotides: 12. The CDR3 has 17 amino acids. The chain's CDR3 is CASSRETGTGGRYGYTF. The CDR3 nucleotides are TGTGCCAGCAGCAGGGAAACCGGGACAGGGGGCCGGTATGGCTACACCTTC.

This clonotype appeared many times. CDR3 in amino acids: CASEQQGGTEAFF. In nucleotides, the CDR3 is TGTGCTAGTGAGCAACAGGGGGGCACTGAAGCTTTCTTT. J is TRBJ1-1 and V is TRBV12-5; TRBD1 aligns across 8 bases. V lost 7 bases, J lost 4 bases, and 5 bases stayed unmatched. This CDR3 region has 13 residues. Germline V lookup: CDR1 LGHNT, CDR2 FRNRAP.

The chain recombines TRBV7-2 with TRBJ2-5; D gene unclear. This CDR3 has 12 amino acids. The V end was cut by 0 bases, the J end by 4 bases, with 3 bases between. Per germline, CDR1 SGHTA and CDR2 FQGNSA. This chain's CDR3 is CASSLAGETQYF. In DNA form, the CDR3 reads TGTGCCAGCAGCTTAGCGGGAGAGACCCAGTACTTC.

This clonotype was counted a few times. The chain uses TRBV7-3 and TRBJ2-3, with 13 bases that match TRBD2. Germline CDR1 SGHTA, CDR2 FQGTGA. The CDR3 extends over 15 amino acids. J lost 5 bases, V lost 5 bases, and 4 bases had no gene match. The CDR3 here is CASSRGTSGIDTQYF. The CDR3 DNA sequence: TGTGCCAGCAGCCGCGGGACTAGCGGGATAGATACGCAGTATTTT.

This clonotype has a count of ten or more. The J gene is TRBJ2-3, the V gene TRBV4-1, with 8 bases aligning to TRBD1. The CDR3 sequence is 17 residues long. Germline values: CDR1 MGHRA, CDR2 YSYEKL. The junction had 9 bases not matched to a gene; V was cut back by 0 bases and J by 4 bases. CDR3 amino acids: CASSQEVDRGRADTQYF. For the CDR3, the DNA is TGCGCCAGCAGCCAAGAGGTCGACAGGGGACGCGCAGATACGCAGTATTTT.

To note about this clonotype: At one of its ends the junction is not consistent with the germline gene, which may arise from a read error. The CDR3 DNA sequence: TGCAGTGCCGGGACCCCGAGCTCCTACAATGAGCAGCTCTTC. Protein sequence: CSAGTPSSYNEQLF. This sequence joins TRBV20-1 and TRBJ2-1; the D call may be TRBD1 or TRBD2 (5 bases each). The CDR3 has 14 residues. The germline gives CDR1 DFQATT, CDR2 SNEGSKA (reference sequence).

This clonotype appeared a few times. CDR3 nucleotide sequence: TGTGCCACCAGTGGACAGGGGAATACAGATGAGCAGTTCTTC. Translated, it gives CATSGQGNTDEQFF. The chain carries TRBV24-1 and TRBJ2-1; 8 bases fit TRBD1. The CDR3 has 14 amino acids. V dropped 5 bases and J dropped 8; count of bases not matched to a gene: 7. The germline gives CDR1 KGHDR, CDR2 SFDVKD.